Listed below are T cell receptor beta chains from one sample, sequenced in a study of T cells in localized non-small cell lung cancer. The data were produced by immunoSEQ multiplex PCR, yet TCRdb's version contains in-frame clones alone and is incomplete. Among tens of thousands of clones listed, 85% to 95% were seen once. Sequencing was performed on peripheral blood, taken before any cancer treatment. Receptors were obtained from an older female donor with stage I lung adenocarcinoma. CDR3s include the opening cysteine and the closing phenylalanine or tryptophan. A D gene is named only where the DNA matches it firmly. Expanded clones are given a class, and other clones once, few, many or no size at all.

clone_size d_call j_call v_call cdr3_nt cdr3_aa
NA NA TRBJ2-2 TRBV6-4 TGTGCCAGCAGTTACAAACAGGGCCCCGGGGAGCTGTTTTTT CASSYKQGPGELFF
NA TRBD1 TRBJ1-2 TRBV30 TGTGCCTTACGACAGGGGGTAGGCGGGAAATATGGCTACACCTTC CALRQGVGGKYGYTF
NA NA TRBJ1-1 TRBV9 TGTGCCAGCAGCGCAGACCCTAGGGGGAACACTGAAGCTTTCTTT CASSADPRGNTEAFF
NA TRBD2 TRBJ2-1 TRBV29-1 TGCAGCGTGGCCGGGGACTACGCCTACAATGAGCAGTTCTTC CSVAGDYAYNEQFF
NA NA TRBJ2-2 TRBV15 TGTGCCACCAGCAGAGCAGGAGCGGCCGGGGAGCTGTTTTTT CATSRAGAAGELFF
NA TRBD1 TRBJ1-5 TRBV19 TGTGCCAGTAGAAATCGACAGGGAGGCAATCAGCCCCAGCATTTT CASRNRQGGNQPQHF
once NA TRBJ2-7 TRBV11-2 TGTGCCAGCAGCTTACAGCCGGGCGAATACGAGCAGTACTTC CASSLQPGEYEQYF
NA TRBD1 TRBJ1-2 TRBV7-2 TGTGCCAGCAGCGCTGGACAGGGAGCGGGGGGCTATGGCTACACCTTC CASSAGQGAGGYGYTF
few NA TRBJ1-1 TRBV11-2 TGTGCCAGCAGCTTAGACACTGAAGCTTTCTTT CASSLDTEAFF
NA TRBD2 TRBJ2-3 TRBV19 TGTGCCAGTAGTATATCCGGGACTAGCGCCGTCACAGATACGCAGTATTTT CASSISGTSAVTDTQYF
NA NA TRBJ2-3 TRBV6-4 TGTGCCAGCAGTGTCGCATCTAGCACAGATACGCAGTATTTT CASSVASSTDTQYF
NA NA TRBJ2-4 TRBV7-9 TGTGCCAGCAGCTCTACAGGGCAGGGGGCCAAAAACATTCAGTACTTC CASSSTGQGAKNIQYF
NA NA TRBJ2-2 TRBV5-1 TGCGCCAGCAGCTTGCAGGGGATAAGCACCGGGGAGCTGTTTTTT CASSLQGISTGELFF
NA NA TRBJ1-1 TRBV30 TGTGCCTGCTGGATGAACACTGAAGCTTTCTTT CACWMNTEAFF
NA TRBD1 TRBJ1-4 TRBV2 TGTGCCAGCAGACCGACAGGGTCTAATGAAAAACTGTTTTTT CASRPTGSNEKLFF
NA NA TRBJ2-1 TRBV29-1 TGCAGCGTTGTTCAGGGGAACAATGAGCAGTTCTTC CSVVQGNNEQFF
NA NA TRBJ2-3 TRBV5-1 TGCGCCAGCAGCTTCGAGGGCACAGATACGCAGTATTTT CASSFEGTDTQYF
NA NA TRBJ1-3 TRBV27 TGTGCCAGCAGTTTAAATTCCCCGACTTTCCCTCGAGACACCATATATTTT CASSLNSPTFPRDTIYF
NA TRBD1 TRBJ2-5 TRBV19 TGTGCCAGTAAGGAGAGGGGGCGGCGAGGAGAGACCCAGTACTTC CASKERGRRGETQYF
NA NA TRBJ1-2 TRBV18 TGTGCCAGCTCACCAGACACCCACTATGGCTACACCTTT CASSPDTHYGYTF
NA NA TRBJ1-3 TRBV30 TGTGCCTGGAGTGTACGTGGAGCTTTAGGTTTT CAWSVRGALGF
NA TRBD1 TRBJ1-3 TRBV5-8 TGTGCCAGCAGCTCTGGACAGGCGGGTGGAAACACCATATATTTT CASSSGQAGGNTIYF
NA NA TRBJ1-5 TRBV7-6 TGTGCCAGCAGCTTAGTGGCAGGGACCAATCAGCCCCAGCATTTT CASSLVAGTNQPQHF
NA NA TRBJ2-4 TRBV29-1 TGCAGCGTGCCTGCACCCCAGACAGGGAAAAGCGGGTTAGCCAAAAACATTCAGTACTTC CSVPAPQTGKSGLAKNIQYF
NA TRBD1 TRBJ2-6 TRBV9 TGTGCCAGCAGCGCCCCTCGGGACAGTTCCTCTGGGGCCAACGTCCTGACTTTC CASSAPRDSSSGANVLTF
NA TRBD1 TRBJ1-2 TRBV19 TGTGCCAGTAGTGCACAGGGGGCGAGGATCTATGGCTACACCTTC CASSAQGARIYGYTF
NA NA TRBJ1-5 TRBV19 TGTGCCAGTAGTATGGGCCAGGGACGGGGCAATCAGCCCCAGCATTTT CASSMGQGRGNQPQHF
NA NA TRBJ2-5 TRBV10-3 TGTGCCATCAGTGAAACGACACTACAAGAGACCCAGTACTTC CAISETTLQETQYF
NA TRBD1 TRBJ2-7 TRBV29-1 TGCAGCTTCTCTGGGACAGGGTTCAACGAGCAGTACTTC CSFSGTGFNEQYF
NA TRBD2 TRBJ2-3 TRBV6-4 TGTGCCAGCAGACCTGTGGGAGGGGGCACAGATACGCAGTATTTT CASRPVGGGTDTQYF
NA NA TRBJ1-2 TRBV15 TGTGCCACCAGCAGAGGAGGACGGGCTAACTATGGCTACACCTTC CATSRGGRANYGYTF
NA NA TRBJ2-1 TRBV18 TGTGCCAGCTCACTTTCGGTGATCAACAATGAGCAGTTCTTC CASSLSVINNEQFF
few NA TRBJ1-2 TRBV18 TGTGCCAGCTCATACTCGGACACATTCTATGGCTACACCTTC CASSYSDTFYGYTF